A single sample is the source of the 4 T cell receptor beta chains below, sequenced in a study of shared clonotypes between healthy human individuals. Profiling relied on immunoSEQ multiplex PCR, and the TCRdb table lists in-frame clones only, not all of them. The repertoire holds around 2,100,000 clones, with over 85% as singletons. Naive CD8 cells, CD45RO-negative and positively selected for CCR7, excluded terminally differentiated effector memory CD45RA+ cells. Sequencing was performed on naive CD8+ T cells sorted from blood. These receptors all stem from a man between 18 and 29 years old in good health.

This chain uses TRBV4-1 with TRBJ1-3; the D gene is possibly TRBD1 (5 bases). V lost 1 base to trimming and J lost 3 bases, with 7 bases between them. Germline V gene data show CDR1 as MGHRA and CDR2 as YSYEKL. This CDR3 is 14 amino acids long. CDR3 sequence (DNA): TGCGCCAGCAGCCAAGGGGGCCGTGGAAACACCATATATTTT. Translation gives CASSQGGRGNTIYF.

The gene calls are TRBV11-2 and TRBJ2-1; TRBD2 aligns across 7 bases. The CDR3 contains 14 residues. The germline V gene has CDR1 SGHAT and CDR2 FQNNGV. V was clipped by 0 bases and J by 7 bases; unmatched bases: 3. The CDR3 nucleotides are TGTGCCAGCAGCTTAGAGTGGGGGGGGAATGAGCAGTTCTTC. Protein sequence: CASSLEWGGNEQFF.

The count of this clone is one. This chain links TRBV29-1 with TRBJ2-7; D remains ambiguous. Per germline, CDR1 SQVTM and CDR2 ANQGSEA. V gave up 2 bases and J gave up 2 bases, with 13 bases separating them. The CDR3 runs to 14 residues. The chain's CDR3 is CSVELSESPYEQYF. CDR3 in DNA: TGCAGCGTTGAACTGTCAGAATCTCCCTACGAGCAGTACTTC.

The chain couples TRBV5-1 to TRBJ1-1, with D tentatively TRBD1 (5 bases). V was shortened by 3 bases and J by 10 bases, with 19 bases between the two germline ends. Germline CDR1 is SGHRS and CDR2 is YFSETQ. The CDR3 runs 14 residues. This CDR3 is CASSSPGSGVGAFF. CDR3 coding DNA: TGCGCCAGCAGCTCACCGGGATCGGGGGTCGGAGCTTTCTTT.